This entry concerns a single T cell receptor beta chain. The sample originates from a study of T cell repertoires in ileal Crohn's disease. The time point is: neoterminal ileum biopsy at postoperative endoscopy, about 6 months after surgery. Per sample, 500 to 650 nanograms of biopsy DNA were TCRB immunosequenced. Generated by immunoSEQ multiplex PCR, the TCRdb table keeps only in-frame clones and is missing some. The sample contains tens of thousands of clones, less than 90% of which appear only once. V dropped 0 bases and J dropped 6 bases, with 10 bases sitting between them. Per the germline V gene, CDR1 is LGHNA and CDR2 is YSLEER. The CDR3 runs 14 residues.

The chain employs TRBV4-3 and TRBJ2-3; no firm D call. The TCR comes from an adult with Crohn's disease. Source material: ileal tissue. The CDR3, as DNA: TGCGCCAGCAGCCAAGATGGAACCGGGGATACGCAGTATTTT. The encoded protein is CASSQDGTGDTQYF.